These T cell receptor beta chains were read from a single sample in a study of cytomegalovirus exposure and HLA in healthy donors. Sequencing was performed with immunoSEQ multiplex PCR; in TCRdb, only in-frame clones are kept and a portion is missing. The table includes approximately 120,000 clones, roughly 79% detected once. Sequenced material: PBMCs. These receptors were obtained from a woman in her fifties or sixties in good health and CMV-seropositive. The CDR3 runs from the conserved cysteine through the conserved F or W. The order of the fields is clone size, D gene, V gene, J gene, CDR3 protein, CDR3 DNA. The D gene is left open where the match is weak. The listing skips clone size in some rows; elsewhere it reads once, few, many or a size class.

-	-	TRBV21-1	TRBJ1-5	CASSRPPYRGHPNQPRHF	TGTGCCAGCAGCAGGCCCCCTTACAGGGGGCATCCCAATCAGCCCCGGCATTTT
few	TRBD2	TRBV2	TRBJ2-1	CASTRRGRGGIGNEQFF	TGTGCCAGTACCCGAAGGGGGCGGGGGGGCATAGGGAATGAGCAGTTCTTC
-	-	TRBV11-2	TRBJ2-7	CASSLGPSGYEQYF	TGTGCCAGCAGCTTGGGCCCGTCAGGGTACGAGCAGTACTTC
-	TRBD2	TRBV11-2	TRBJ2-3	CASTQGLAGGLTDTQYF	TGTGCCAGCACCCAGGGACTAGCGGGAGGACTGACAGATACGCAGTATTTT
few	TRBD1	TRBV7-2	TRBJ2-7	CASSWDRVEDEQYF	TGTGCCAGCAGCTGGGACAGGGTGGAGGACGAGCAGTACTTC
-	TRBD2	TRBV27	TRBJ2-7	CASSLLAGGGEQYF	TGTGCCAGCAGTTTACTAGCGGGAGGAGGCGAGCAGTACTTC
-	-	TRBV10-3	TRBJ2-1	CAISALTGSSYNEQFF	TGTGCCATCAGTGCCCTGACTGGAAGCTCCTACAATGAGCAGTTCTTC
few	-	TRBV9	TRBJ2-3	CASSVAGLGTDTQYF	TGTGCCAGCAGCGTAGCGGGACTCGGTACAGATACGCAGTATTTT
-	-	TRBV20-1	TRBJ1-2	CSARNPGSYTF	TGCAGTGCTAGGAATCCGGGGAGCTACACCTTC
-	-	TRBV5-4	TRBJ1-4	CASSHRDTLGEKLFF	TGTGCCAGCAGCCATCGGGACACCTTGGGTGAAAAACTGTTTTTT
-	-	TRBV7-7	TRBJ2-7	CASGDTPYEQYF	TGTGCCAGCGGGGACACCCCCTACGAGCAGTACTTC
-	TRBD1	TRBV7-2	TRBJ1-3	CASSLRGGPSGNTIYF	TGTGCCAGCAGCTTAAGAGGGGGCCCTTCTGGAAACACCATATATTTT
-	TRBD1	TRBV5-4	TRBJ2-7	CASTLGTGYEQYF	TGTGCCAGCACCTTGGGGACAGGCTACGAGCAGTACTTC